These T cell receptor beta chains were read from a single sample in a study of blood T cell repertoires in COVID-19. Sequenced by immunoSEQ multiplex PCR; TCRdb stores in-frame clones only, minus some. The repertoire holds 170,000 or so clones, approximately 86% seen once, with roughly 8.7% in the top ten. Sequenced sample: peripheral blood. The source is a man aged 45-65 years with active or convalescent COVID-19. CDR3s include the opening cysteine and the closing phenylalanine or tryptophan. Fields, in order: D gene, V gene, clone size, J gene, CDR3 DNA, CDR3 protein. A D gene is named only where the DNA matches it firmly. Part of the rows lack a size; the others show once, few, many or a class for expanded clones.

.,TRBV5-1,.,TRBJ1-1,TGCGCCAGCAGCACGCCACGAGGGGGTGCTTTCTTT,CASSTPRGGAFF
.,TRBV7-2,few,TRBJ1-5,TGTGCCAGCAGCTTCGCACAGGGAGCAGGCCAGCCCCAGCATTTT,CASSFAQGAGQPQHF
.,TRBV3-1/TRBV3-2,.,TRBJ2-6,TGTGCCAGCAGCCGGGGGGGCATAGGGAACTCTGGGGCCAACGTCCTGACTTTC,CASSRGGIGNSGANVLTF
.,TRBV4-2,.,TRBJ2-3,TGTGCCAGCAGCCAAGACGCTAACCGCCCAGATACGCAGTATTTT,CASSQDANRPDTQYF
.,TRBV5-4,.,TRBJ2-2,TGTGCCAGCAGCTTGGGGGGCCGCACCGGGGAGCTGTTTTTT,CASSLGGRTGELFF
.,TRBV6-6,once,TRBJ2-7,TGTGCCAGCAGTTACGGTGGAGGTGAAACTTACGAGCAGTACTTC,CASSYGGGETYEQYF
.,TRBV4-1,.,TRBJ1-2,TGCGCCAGCAGCCAAGATAGGGGCAGCTATGGCTACACCTTC,CASSQDRGSYGYTF
.,TRBV7-3,few,TRBJ1-1,TGTGCCAGCAGCTTAACCCTTGTTACCGGCACTGAAGCTTTCTTT,CASSLTLVTGTEAFF
TRBD1,TRBV7-2,.,TRBJ1-1,TGTGCCAGCAGAACTGACAGGGCTAACACTGAAGCTTTCTTT,CASRTDRANTEAFF
TRBD2,TRBV11-2,.,TRBJ2-7,TGTGCCAGCAGCTTAATGCGGGAGATCTACGAGCAGTACTTC,CASSLMREIYEQYF
.,TRBV9,few,TRBJ1-4,TGTGCCAGCAGTCCCCCAGGCGGGGAAAAACTGTTTTTT,CASSPPGGEKLFF
.,TRBV7-2,once,TRBJ2-3,TGTGCCAGCAGGCCCCTGGGCAGTCGGTCAGATACGCAGTATTTT,CASRPLGSRSDTQYF
.,TRBV4-1,.,TRBJ1-5,TGCGCCAGCAGCCAAGAGGCGGCGGGTGTTGTAAGGGCACAGCCCCAGCATTTT,CASSQEAAGVVRAQPQHF
.,TRBV7-9,.,TRBJ1-6,TGTGCCAGCAGCTTAAGCCGGGTTGGCTCACCCCTCCACTTT,CASSLSRVGSPLHF
TRBD1,TRBV28,.,TRBJ2-7,TGTGCCAGCAGTCGGGGACAGGAGGGCGAGCAGTACTTC,CASSRGQEGEQYF
.,TRBV4-3,.,TRBJ2-5,TGCGCCAGCAGCCAAGAAATTGGGGCAGGGCGTAGGGAGACCCAGTACTTC,CASSQEIGAGRRETQYF
TRBD1,TRBV29-1,.,TRBJ1-6,TGCAGCGTTGAAGCCCCACTGACCGGGACAGGGGACCTTCGCGAGGATTCACCCCTTCACTTT,CSVEAPLTGTGDLREDSPLHF
.,TRBV6-5,.,TRBJ2-7,TGTGCCAGCAGCCTACAGGAGACCCACGAGCAGTACTTC,CASSLQETHEQYF
.,TRBV28,.,TRBJ1-6,TGTGCCAGCAGTTTATGGCAGGGTTCGAGTTCACCCCTCCACTTT,CASSLWQGSSSPLHF
TRBD1,TRBV5-4,few,TRBJ2-7,TGTGCCAGCAGCTTGGGACAGGGGGTGGAAGAGCAGTACTTC,CASSLGQGVEEQYF
.,TRBV18,.,TRBJ2-5,TGTGCCAGCTCACTTAGTCTCCAAGAGACCCAGTACTTC,CASSLSLQETQYF
TRBD1,TRBV20-1,.,TRBJ2-1,TGCAGTGCTAGTTCCGGGACAGGGGTAGGTAATGAGCAGTTCTTC,CSASSGTGVGNEQFF
TRBD1,TRBV19,.,TRBJ1-1,TGTGCCAGTAGTCCACAGGGGCCCTCCACTGAAGCTTTCTTT,CASSPQGPSTEAFF
TRBD2,TRBV7-9,.,TRBJ2-1,TGTGCCAGCAGCTTAGTAGGCGGGAGAAATGAGCAGTTCTTC,CASSLVGGRNEQFF
TRBD1,TRBV20-1,few,TRBJ2-7,TGCAGTGCTAGTAAAGGGGGCCAGGGAACCTACGAGCAGTACTTC,CSASKGGQGTYEQYF
.,TRBV6-5,.,TRBJ1-2,TGTGCCAGCGGCGGGAGGGACTATGGCTACACCTTC,CASGGRDYGYTF
.,TRBV12-3/TRBV12-4,.,TRBJ1-2,TGTGCCAGCGCAGGGGCGGAAGGCTACACCTTC,CASAGAEGYTF
.,TRBV4-1,few,TRBJ2-1,TGCGCCAGCAGCCAACGGGGGAGTATCGATGAGCAGTTCTTC,CASSQRGSIDEQFF
TRBD1,TRBV9,.,TRBJ2-3,TGTGCCAGCGGCTTAAACAGGGGTACAGGAGATACGCAGTATTTT,CASGLNRGTGDTQYF
TRBD1,TRBV24-1,once,TRBJ2-1,TGTGCCACCAGTGACTATACCGGGACAGGGGACAATGAGCAGTTCTTC,CATSDYTGTGDNEQFF
.,TRBV28,.,TRBJ1-4,TGTGCCAGCAGCCCAGCGGCAGTCCCGGCGGCTGAAAAACTGTTTTTT,CASSPAAVPAAEKLFF
.,TRBV30,.,TRBJ2-1,TGTGCCTGGAGTGTTGGACAGACAGCTTACAATGAGCAGTTCTTC,CAWSVGQTAYNEQFF
.,TRBV19,few,TRBJ1-2,TGTGCCAGTAGTATAGTAATCCGGGACATCAATGGCTACACCTTC,CASSIVIRDINGYTF
.,TRBV6-6,.,TRBJ2-7,TGTGCCAGCAGTTACGGGAACAGGGTTGGCGAGCAGTACTTC,CASSYGNRVGEQYF
.,TRBV24-1,.,TRBJ2-2,TGTGCCACCAGTGATTCCCGGGCTGGAGGGGGGGAGCTGTTTTTT,CATSDSRAGGGELFF
TRBD2,TRBV11-3,once,TRBJ2-7,TGTGCCAGCAGCTTAGAAGGGCTCCCCGATCGGCGGGAGGGCCTGTACGAGCAGTACTTC,CASSLEGLPDRREGLYEQYF
TRBD1,TRBV12-3/TRBV12-4,.,TRBJ1-2,TGTGCCAGCCGGGACAGCGCTGGCTACACCTTC,CASRDSAGYTF
.,TRBV5-5,.,TRBJ1-2,TGTGCCAGCAGCTTAAACAGGGAGTATGGCTACACCTTC,CASSLNREYGYTF
TRBD2,TRBV5-4,.,TRBJ2-1,TGTGCCAGCAGCTCGGGCCTAGCGGGAGGGCAATTCTTC,CASSSGLAGGQFF
TRBD1,TRBV6-5,.,TRBJ2-1,TGTGCCAGCAGAGGACAGGGCGGCTATGAGCAGTTCTTC,CASRGQGGYEQFF
TRBD1,TRBV24-1,.,TRBJ2-5,TGTGCCACCAGTGAAGTCGGACAGGAAGAGACCCAGTACTTC,CATSEVGQEETQYF
TRBD1,TRBV7-2,.,TRBJ2-6,TGTGCCAGCAGCAAACAGGGGACAGGGGCCAACGTCCTGACTTTC,CASSKQGTGANVLTF
.,TRBV7-2,once,TRBJ2-5,TGTGCCAGCAGATACAGGGTACAAGAGACCCAGTACTTC,CASRYRVQETQYF
TRBD2,TRBV7-9,.,TRBJ2-3,TGTGCCAGCAGCTCCCAGTGGGAGGGTACGCAGTATTTT,CASSSQWEGTQYF
TRBD1,TRBV7-6,.,TRBJ2-4,TGTGCCAGCAGCTTAGAGGGGACAGGGGGCCAAAACATTCAGTACTTC,CASSLEGTGGQNIQYF
.,TRBV7-9,.,TRBJ2-1,TGTGCCAGCAGTCCAAAAACGAAGAGCTCCTACAATGAGCAGTTCTTC,CASSPKTKSSYNEQFF
TRBD1,TRBV7-2,.,TRBJ2-3,TGTGCCAGCAGCTTGGCGACAGGGCGAGTCTATACGCAGTATTTT,CASSLATGRVYTQYF
.,TRBV3-1/TRBV3-2,.,TRBJ1-1,TGTGCCAGCAGCCAAGACAGTAACACTGAAGCTTTCTTT,CASSQDSNTEAFF
TRBD1,TRBV27,.,TRBJ2-1,TGTGCCAGCTGGTGGACAGGGAGAAGCAATGAGCAGTTCTTC,CASWWTGRSNEQFF
.,TRBV12-2,.,TRBJ1-2,TGTGCAAGTCGCTTTGTACAGGGAACGGACTATGGCTACACCTTC,CASRFVQGTDYGYTF
.,TRBV18,.,TRBJ1-3,TGTGCCAGCTCACCGGAGGTACTCTCTGGAAACACCATATATTTT,CASSPEVLSGNTIYF